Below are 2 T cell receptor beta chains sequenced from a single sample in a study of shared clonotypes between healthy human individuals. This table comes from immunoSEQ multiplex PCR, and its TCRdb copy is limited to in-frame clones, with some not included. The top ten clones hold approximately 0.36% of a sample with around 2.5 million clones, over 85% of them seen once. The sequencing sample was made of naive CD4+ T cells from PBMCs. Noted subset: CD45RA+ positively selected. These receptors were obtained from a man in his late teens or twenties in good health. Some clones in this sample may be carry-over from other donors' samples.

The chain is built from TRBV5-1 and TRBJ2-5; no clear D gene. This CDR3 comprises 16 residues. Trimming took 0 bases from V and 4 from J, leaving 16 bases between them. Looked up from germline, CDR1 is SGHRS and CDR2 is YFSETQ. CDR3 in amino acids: CASSLGGPSPPETQYF. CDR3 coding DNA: TGCGCCAGCAGCTTGGGAGGTCCCTCCCCACCAGAGACCCAGTACTTC.

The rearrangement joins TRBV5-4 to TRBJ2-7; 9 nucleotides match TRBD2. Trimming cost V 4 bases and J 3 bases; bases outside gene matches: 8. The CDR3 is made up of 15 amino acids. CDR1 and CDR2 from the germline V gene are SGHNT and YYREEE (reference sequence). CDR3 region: CASSPAGTSYYEQYF. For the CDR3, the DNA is TGTGCCAGCAGCCCAGCCGGGACTAGCTACTACGAGCAGTACTTC.